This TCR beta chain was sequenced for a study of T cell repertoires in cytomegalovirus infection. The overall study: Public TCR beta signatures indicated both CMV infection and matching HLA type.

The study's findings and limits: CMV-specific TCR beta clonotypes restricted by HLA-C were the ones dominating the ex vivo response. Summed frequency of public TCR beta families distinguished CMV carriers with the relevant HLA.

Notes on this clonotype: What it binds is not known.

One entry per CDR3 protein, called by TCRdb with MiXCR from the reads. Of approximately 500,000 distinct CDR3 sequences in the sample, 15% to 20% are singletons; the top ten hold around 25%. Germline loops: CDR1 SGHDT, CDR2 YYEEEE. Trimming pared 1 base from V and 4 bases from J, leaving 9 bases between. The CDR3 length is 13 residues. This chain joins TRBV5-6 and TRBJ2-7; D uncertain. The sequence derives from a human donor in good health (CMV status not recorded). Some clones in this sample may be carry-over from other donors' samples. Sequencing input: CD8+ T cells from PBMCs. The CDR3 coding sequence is TGTGCCAGCAGCTTGCCGGAGCTATACGAGCAGTACTTC. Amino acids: CASSLPELYEQYF.